This is a list of T cell receptor beta chains from one sample in a study of control samples from healthy donors and cancer patients. Clones were read by immunoSEQ multiplex PCR, and TCRdb kept only the in-frame ones, dropping some. The top ten clones hold roughly 6.1% of a sample with around 76,000 clones, around 94% of them seen once. The sample taken for sequencing was blood. These receptors all stem from a woman in her forties in good health. Each CDR3 is given with its conserved first and last residue. The order of the fields is CDR3 length, clone size, V gene, D gene, J gene, CDR3 protein, CDR3 DNA. The D gene is left open where the match is weak. Clone size is shown for a subset of rows, as once, few, many or a class of expanded clone.

14	.	TRBV7-2	.	TRBJ1-1	CASSSEELNTEAFF	TGTGCCAGCAGCTCCGAAGAGTTGAACACTGAAGCTTTCTTT
15	.	TRBV11-2	.	TRBJ1-2	CASSRYDTAGYGYTF	TGTGCCAGCAGCCGTTATGACACGGCCGGCTATGGCTACACCTTC
11	.	TRBV25-1	.	TRBJ2-7	CASSPGSEQYF	TGTGCCAGCAGTCCCGGAAGCGAGCAGTACTTC
17	.	TRBV10-3	TRBD2	TRBJ2-2	CAIGRTSGTANTGELFF	TGTGCCATCGGACGGACTAGCGGGACCGCGAACACCGGGGAGCTGTTTTTT
14	once	TRBV10-3	TRBD2	TRBJ2-5	CAIRTSGGGETQYF	TGTGCCATCAGAACTAGCGGGGGGGGTGAGACCCAGTACTTC
15	once	TRBV18	TRBD2	TRBJ2-1	CASSLAGRIYNEQFF	TGTGCCAGCTCACTAGCGGGGCGAATTTACAATGAGCAGTTCTTC
17	.	TRBV7-2	TRBD1	TRBJ2-2	CASSLVTGAPYTGELFF	TGTGCCAGCAGCTTAGTAACAGGGGCCCCCTACACCGGGGAGCTGTTTTTT
15	.	TRBV27	.	TRBJ2-7	CASSLNPGGWDEQYF	TGTGCCAGCAGTTTAAATCCAGGGGGGTGGGACGAGCAGTACTTC
17	.	TRBV3-1/TRBV3-2	.	TRBJ1-4	CASSQDLIGFGNEKLFF	TGTGCCAGCAGCCAAGATCTTATTGGGTTTGGTAATGAAAAACTGTTTTTT
12	.	TRBV28	.	TRBJ1-6	CASSLSRTPLHF	TGTGCCAGCAGTTTGAGTCGGACACCCCTCCACTTT
15	.	TRBV6-5	.	TRBJ1-2	CASSPVGRFNYGYTF	TGTGCCAGCAGTCCCGTGGGACGGTTTAACTATGGCTACACCTTC
16	.	TRBV11-1	.	TRBJ1-2	CASSPAGWQGDYGYTF	TGTGCCAGCAGCCCAGCGGGTTGGCAGGGAGACTATGGCTACACCTTC
14	.	TRBV6-2/TRBV6-3	TRBD1	TRBJ1-5	CASSYSAGGQPQHF	TGTGCCAGCAGTTACTCCGCAGGGGGTCAGCCCCAGCATTTT
15	few	TRBV7-9	.	TRBJ2-2	CASSLAGAWYGELFF	TGTGCCAGCAGCTTAGCCGGGGCGTGGTACGGGGAGCTGTTTTTT
15	.	TRBV7-7	.	TRBJ2-1	CASSFGLWPYNEQFF	TGTGCCAGCAGCTTTGGACTATGGCCATACAATGAGCAGTTCTTC
17	.	TRBV7-8	TRBD2	TRBJ2-2	CASSLDTSGVSTGELFF	TGTGCCAGCAGCTTAGATACTAGCGGGGTATCCACCGGGGAGCTGTTTTTT
17	.	TRBV7-2	.	TRBJ2-7	CASSLSSPLISLSEQYF	TGTGCCAGCAGCTTAAGCTCCCCCCTGATTAGCCTAAGCGAGCAGTACTTC
16	.	TRBV4-3	.	TRBJ2-6	CASSQDRRAGANVLTF	TGCGCCAGCAGCCAAGATCGGCGGGCTGGGGCCAACGTCCTGACTTTC
12	.	TRBV18	.	TRBJ1-4	CASSPYNEKLFF	TGTGCCAGCTCACCCTATAATGAAAAACTGTTTTTT
15	.	TRBV4-1	TRBD2	TRBJ2-1	CASSLLAGTYNEQFF	TGCGCCAGCAGCCTTCTAGCGGGGACCTACAATGAGCAGTTCTTC
14	.	TRBV19	TRBD2	TRBJ2-1	CASSIGLAANEQFF	TGTGCCAGTAGTATCGGACTAGCGGCCAATGAGCAGTTCTTC
16	.	TRBV4-3	.	TRBJ1-3	CASSQDRWSVWDTIYF	TGCGCCAGCAGCCAAGATCGTTGGAGCGTGTGGGACACCATATATTTT
13	.	TRBV24-1	.	TRBJ1-3	CATRQNSGNTIYF	TGTGCCACCAGGCAAAACTCTGGAAACACCATATATTTT
14	.	TRBV6-4	.	TRBJ1-6	CASSEADPNSPLHF	TGTGCCAGCAGTGAAGCAGATCCTAATTCACCCCTCCACTTT
16	.	TRBV5-4	TRBD2	TRBJ2-1	CASSFPGLAIYNEQFF	TGTGCCAGCAGCTTCCCGGGACTAGCTATATACAATGAGCAGTTCTTC
13	.	TRBV7-9	TRBD1	TRBJ2-5	CASSRNSDRGHDF	TGTGCCAGCAGTCGGAACTCGGACAGGGGGCACGACTTC
14	.	TRBV28	.	TRBJ2-5	CASSSTRGGETQYF	TGTGCCAGCAGTTCAACACGAGGAGGGGAGACCCAGTACTTC
16	.	TRBV11-3	.	TRBJ2-3	CASSLDGMNPTDTQYF	TGTGCCAGCAGCTTAGATGGGATGAACCCCACAGATACGCAGTATTTT
15	.	TRBV11-2	TRBD2	TRBJ2-1	CASSLATGGNNEQFF	TGTGCCAGCAGCTTAGCGACGGGAGGGAACAATGAGCAGTTCTTC
16	.	TRBV7-8	TRBD2	TRBJ2-1	CASSSLLAVWGNEQFF	TGTGCCAGCAGCTCCCTCCTAGCGGTATGGGGCAATGAGCAGTTCTTC
14	.	TRBV27	.	TRBJ1-5	CASSLSGNNQPQHF	TGTGCCAGCAGTTTAAGTGGGAACAATCAGCCCCAGCATTTT
17	.	TRBV5-1	TRBD2	TRBJ2-1	CASSLEPSGSFWDEQFF	TGCGCCAGCAGCTTGGAGCCTAGCGGGTCGTTTTGGGATGAGCAGTTCTTC
15	.	TRBV11-2	TRBD1	TRBJ2-4	CASSLTFGTVNIQYF	TGTGCCAGCAGCTTGACGTTCGGGACAGTAAACATTCAGTACTTC
14	.	TRBV7-9	TRBD1	TRBJ2-3	CASSLQGASDTQYF	TGTGCCAGCAGCCTACAGGGGGCGTCAGATACGCAGTATTTT
15	.	TRBV12-1	.	TRBJ1-2	CASSFGVGYDYGYTF	TGTGCCAGCAGCTTTGGGGTGGGCTACGACTATGGCTACACCTTC
15	once	TRBV7-2	.	TRBJ1-3	CASSLDGFSGNTIYF	TGTGCCAGCAGCTTAGATGGGTTCTCTGGAAACACCATATATTTT
13	once	TRBV27	TRBD1	TRBJ1-2	CASTGTGFYGYTF	TGTGCCAGCACCGGGACAGGGTTCTATGGCTACACCTTC
15	.	TRBV7-2	TRBD2	TRBJ2-4	CASSLWAGGLSIQYF	TGTGCCAGCAGCTTATGGGCGGGAGGCTTAAGCATTCAGTACTTC
16	few	TRBV6-5	TRBD1	TRBJ1-5	CASSYRRGAGGQPQHF	TGTGCCAGCAGTTACCGGAGGGGCGCAGGGGGTCAGCCCCAGCATTTT
15	few	TRBV19	TRBD1	TRBJ1-6	CASSWDRGINSPLHF	TGTGCCAGTAGCTGGGACAGGGGGATAAATTCACCCCTCCACTTT
15	.	TRBV19	TRBD1	TRBJ2-2	CASSAGQGYTGELFF	TGTGCCAGTAGTGCGGGACAGGGATATACCGGGGAGCTGTTTTTT
14	.	TRBV18	TRBD1	TRBJ1-1	CASSPGQGATEAFF	TGTGCCAGCTCACCCGGACAGGGGGCCACTGAAGCTTTCTTT
23	.	TRBV12-5	TRBD2	TRBJ2-2	CASGLVPPGRVQLAGERTGELFF	TGTGCTAGTGGTTTGGTACCCCCGGGCAGGGTACAACTAGCGGGAGAACGTACCGGGGAGCTGTTTTTT
14	.	TRBV4-1	.	TRBJ2-7	CASSPQVTSYEQYF	TGCGCCAGCAGCCCCCAGGTCACCTCCTACGAGCAGTACTTC
14	.	TRBV15	.	TRBJ2-3	CATSEGLPTDTQYF	TGTGCCACCAGCGAAGGACTGCCCACAGATACGCAGTATTTT
14	.	TRBV19	.	TRBJ2-7	CASSKGPNHYEQYF	TGTGCCAGTAGTAAGGGACCCAACCATTATGAGCAGTACTTC
16	.	TRBV7-2	.	TRBJ2-2	CASSLGLAREGGELFF	TGTGCCAGCAGCTTAGGCCTAGCAAGGGAAGGCGGGGAGCTGTTTTTT
11	.	TRBV7-9	.	TRBJ2-1	CASSIMDEQFF	TGTGCCAGCAGCATAATGGATGAGCAGTTCTTC
18	.	TRBV4-2	.	TRBJ1-5	CASSQDRAGGIFNQPQHF	TGTGCCAGCAGCCAAGATCGTGCGGGGGGGATATTCAATCAGCCCCAGCATTTT
17	once	TRBV19	.	TRBJ1-6	CASSIGGEPATNSPLHF	TGTGCCAGTAGTATCGGGGGCGAGCCCGCCACCAATTCACCCCTCCACTTT